Listed below are T cell receptor beta chains from one sample, sequenced in a study of cytomegalovirus exposure and HLA in healthy donors. The method was immunoSEQ multiplex PCR; TCRdb's version includes in-frame clones alone and lacks a portion of them. The sample has approximately 170,000 clones, roughly 83% seen once; the top ten hold about 2.5%. Sequencing was performed on PBMCs. The receptors derive from a woman between 45 and 60 years old in good health and CMV-seronegative. The CDR3 runs from the conserved cysteine through the conserved F or W. A D gene is named only where the DNA matches it firmly. Some rows have no size entry. The others give once, few or many, or a class for an expanded clone.

j_gene,abundance,v_gene,d_gene,CDR3aa,CDR3nt
TRBJ1-6,NA,TRBV28,NA,CASKGSKGSNNSPLHF,TGTGCCAGCAAAGGGAGTAAGGGTTCCAATAATTCCCCCCTCCACTTT
TRBJ1-6,few,TRBV4-3,NA,CASSQGTVGSYNSPLHF,TGCGCCAGCAGCCAAGGGACAGTAGGCTCCTATAATTCCCCCCTCCACTTT
TRBJ2-1,NA,TRBV7-6,TRBD2,CASSLVASGGSPSSYNEQFF,TGTGCCAGCAGCTTAGTGGCTAGCGGGGGGTCTCCGAGCTCCTACAATGAGCAGTTCTTC
TRBJ2-1,NA,TRBV5-1,NA,CASGRTYTYNEQFF,TGCGCCAGCGGGAGGACTTATACCTACAATGAGCAGTTCTTC
TRBJ2-5,once,TRBV7-2,TRBD2,CASSPVAGDQETQYF,TGTGCCAGCAGCCCCGTAGCGGGGGACCAAGAGACCCAGTACTTC
TRBJ2-7,once,TRBV19,TRBD1,CASSQGAGYEQYF,TGTGCCAGTAGCCAGGGGGCCGGGTACGAGCAGTACTTC
TRBJ1-4,NA,TRBV7-2,NA,CASSLASAAGGEKLFF,TGTGCCAGCAGCTTGGCCTCTGCAGCAGGTGGAGAAAAACTGTTTTTT
TRBJ1-4,NA,TRBV4-3,TRBD1,CASSQEGQGEKLFF,TGCGCCAGCAGCCAGGAGGGACAGGGAGAAAAACTGTTTTTT
TRBJ1-2,few,TRBV14,TRBD1,CASSQLDRVQGYTF,TGTGCCAGCAGCCAACTGGACAGGGTTCAAGGCTACACCTTC
TRBJ2-2,NA,TRBV7-2,TRBD2,CASSFSASGSFANTGELFF,TGTGCCAGCAGCTTTAGTGCTAGCGGGAGCTTCGCGAACACCGGGGAGCTGTTTTTT
TRBJ2-2,NA,TRBV25-1,NA,CASSDYRTNTGELFF,TGTGCCAGCAGTGATTACCGAACAAACACCGGGGAGCTGTTTTTT
TRBJ1-6,NA,TRBV4-1,NA,CASSPRVSGNSPLHF,TGCGCCAGCAGCCCCCGGGTCTCGGGGAATTCACCCCTCCACTTT
TRBJ2-3,few,TRBV20-1,TRBD1,CSATGADTQYF,TGCAGTGCGACAGGGGCCGATACGCAGTATTTT
TRBJ2-7,NA,TRBV7-9,NA,CASSPRQATYEQYF,TGTGCCAGCAGCCCCCGGCAGGCTACCTACGAGCAGTACTTC
TRBJ2-7,NA,TRBV5-6,TRBD2,CASSLAASGSPYF,TGTGCCAGCAGCTTGGCTGCTAGCGGGAGTCCCTACTTC
TRBJ1-1,NA,TRBV18,NA,CASSPDRGSTEAFF,TGTGCCAGCTCACCTGACCGAGGAAGCACTGAAGCTTTCTTT
TRBJ1-5,NA,TRBV30,NA,CALYSNQPQHF,TGTGCCCTATATAGCAATCAGCCCCAGCATTTT
TRBJ2-3,NA,TRBV11-3,TRBD2,CASSLVSGGSTDTQYF,TGTGCCAGCAGCTTAGTTAGCGGGGGAAGCACAGATACGCAGTATTTT
TRBJ1-1,NA,TRBV7-6,TRBD1,CASSLGQGSGNTEAFF,TGTGCCAGCAGCCTTGGACAGGGTAGTGGGAACACTGAAGCTTTCTTT
TRBJ2-6,few,TRBV6-5,NA,CASSAGAGANVLTF,TGTGCCAGCAGTGCAGGGGCTGGGGCCAACGTCCTGACTTTC
TRBJ2-2,NA,TRBV9,NA,CASSGELSTGELFF,TGTGCCAGCTCCGGGGAGTTGAGCACCGGGGAGCTGTTTTTT
TRBJ1-1,NA,TRBV19,NA,CASTAGRNTEAFF,TGTGCCAGTACTGCTGGGAGGAACACTGAAGCTTTCTTT
TRBJ2-1,NA,TRBV6-4,TRBD2,CASSTLAGYNEQFF,TGTGCCAGCAGTACCCTAGCGGGTTACAATGAGCAGTTCTTC
TRBJ1-2,NA,TRBV28,NA,CASSPTGGRLQGYTF,TGTGCCAGCAGCCCCACGGGGGGGCGTCTTCAGGGCTACACCTTC
TRBJ2-1,NA,TRBV4-2,TRBD1,CASSQPRQGAGEQFF,TGTGCCAGCAGCCAACCCCGACAGGGGGCGGGTGAGCAGTTCTTC
TRBJ2-7,NA,TRBV5-1,TRBD1,CASSGQGMVHEQYF,TGCGCCAGCAGCGGACAGGGAATGGTCCACGAGCAGTACTTC
TRBJ2-7,NA,TRBV28,TRBD1,CASSPRTGYSYEQYF,TGTGCCAGCAGTCCGAGGACAGGGTACTCCTACGAGCAGTACTTC
TRBJ2-1,NA,TRBV7-6,TRBD1,CASSQAQGAYEQFF,TGTGCCAGCAGCCAGGCACAGGGGGCCTATGAGCAGTTCTTC
TRBJ2-1,NA,TRBV18,TRBD2,CASSPPERETGNEQFF,TGTGCCAGCTCACCACCGGAGCGGGAGACGGGCAATGAGCAGTTCTTC
TRBJ2-3,NA,TRBV14,TRBD2,CASSPTSGSSTDTQYF,TGTGCCAGCAGCCCTACTAGCGGGTCTAGCACAGATACGCAGTATTTT
TRBJ2-5,NA,TRBV28,NA,CASSLSDSIPQETQYF,TGTGCCAGCAGTTTATCGGACAGCATACCTCAAGAGACCCAGTACTTC
TRBJ2-7,few,TRBV15,NA,CATSREGHEQYF,TGTGCCACCAGCAGAGAGGGGCACGAGCAGTACTTC
TRBJ2-5,few,TRBV5-1,TRBD2,CASSLETSGTETQYF,TGCGCCAGCAGCTTGGAGACTAGCGGGACAGAGACCCAGTACTTC
TRBJ2-1,NA,TRBV15,NA,CATSTTGWEQFF,TGTGCCACCAGCACGACAGGTTGGGAGCAGTTCTTC
TRBJ1-2,NA,TRBV30,TRBD1,CAWGKSRTGAYYGYTF,TGTGCCTGGGGCAAAAGTAGGACAGGGGCTTACTATGGCTACACCTTC
TRBJ2-7,NA,TRBV2,NA,CASTLNQLVVF,TGTGCCAGCACATTGAACCAACTTGTCGTATTC
TRBJ2-3,NA,TRBV4-3,TRBD2,CASSQDLSGGTDTQYF,TGCGCCAGCAGCCAAGATTTAAGCGGGGGCACAGATACGCAGTATTTT
TRBJ2-7,NA,TRBV7-9,TRBD1,CSSSGRDRGFGEQYF,TGTTCCAGCAGCGGCCGGGACAGGGGCTTTGGCGAGCAGTACTTC
TRBJ1-2,NA,TRBV2,TRBD1,CASSELDRGLYGYTF,TGTGCCAGCAGTGAACTAGACAGGGGGCTCTATGGCTACACCTTC
TRBJ2-7,NA,TRBV18,TRBD2,CASSEGLNTGYEQYF,TGTGCCAGCTCGGAGGGACTAAATACCGGCTACGAGCAGTACTTC
TRBJ2-6,NA,TRBV5-1,NA,CASSLVKGPSGANVLTF,TGCGCCAGCAGCTTGGTGAAGGGGCCCTCTGGGGCCAACGTCCTGACTTTC
TRBJ2-7,NA,TRBV5-1,NA,CASSLAGSYYEQYF,TGCGCCAGCAGCTTGGCGGGGTCGTACTACGAGCAGTACTTC
TRBJ2-7,NA,TRBV25-1,NA,CASSEYGTSYSYEQYF,TGTGCCAGCAGTGAATATGGGACAAGCTACTCCTACGAGCAGTACTTC
TRBJ2-3,NA,TRBV4-3,NA,CASSEGSNSITDTQYF,TGCGCCAGCAGCGAAGGTAGTAATAGTATCACAGATACGCAGTATTTT
TRBJ1-5,once,TRBV19,NA,CASRGVSNQPQHF,TGTGCCAGTAGAGGGGTTAGCAATCAGCCCCAGCATTTT
TRBJ2-7,once,TRBV5-1,TRBD1,CASSLETGVLSYEQYF,TGCGCCAGCAGCTTGGAGACAGGGGTCCTCTCCTACGAGCAGTACTTC
TRBJ2-7,NA,TRBV5-1,TRBD1,CASTWDRPTDEQYF,TGCGCCAGCACCTGGGACAGGCCCACGGACGAGCAGTACTTC
TRBJ1-2,NA,TRBV28,NA,CASSLNEDFYGYTF,TGTGCCAGCAGTTTAAATGAGGATTTCTATGGCTACACCTTC
TRBJ2-5,once,TRBV11-2,TRBD2,CASSLSGGTQETQYF,TGTGCCAGCAGTCTTAGCGGGGGAACCCAAGAGACCCAGTACTTC
TRBJ2-3,NA,TRBV23-1,NA,CASSQSVGGYWADTQYF,TGCGCCAGCAGTCAATCGGTGGGGGGATATTGGGCAGATACGCAGTATTTT
TRBJ2-1,NA,TRBV9,NA,CASSPRRAADNEQFF,TGTGCCAGCAGCCCCCGGCGGGCCGCCGACAATGAGCAGTTCTTC
TRBJ2-7,NA,TRBV7-9,TRBD1,CASSLGQGDDEQYF,TGTGCCAGCAGCTTGGGACAGGGGGACGACGAGCAGTACTTC
TRBJ2-5,NA,TRBV4-1,TRBD2,CASTYASGDPQETQYF,TGCGCCAGCACCTATGCTAGCGGCGACCCCCAAGAGACCCAGTACTTC